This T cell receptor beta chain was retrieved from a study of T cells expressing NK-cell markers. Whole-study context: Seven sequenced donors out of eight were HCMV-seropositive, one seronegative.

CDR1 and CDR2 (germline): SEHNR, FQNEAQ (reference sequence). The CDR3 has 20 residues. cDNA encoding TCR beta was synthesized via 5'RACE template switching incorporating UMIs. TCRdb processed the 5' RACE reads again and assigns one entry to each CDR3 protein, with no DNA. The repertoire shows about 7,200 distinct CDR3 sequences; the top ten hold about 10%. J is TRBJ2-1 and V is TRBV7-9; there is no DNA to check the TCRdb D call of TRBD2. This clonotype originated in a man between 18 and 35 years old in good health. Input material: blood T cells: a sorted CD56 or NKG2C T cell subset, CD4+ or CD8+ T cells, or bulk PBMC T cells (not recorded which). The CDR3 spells CASSLQATSGLTLSYNEQFF.